This T cell receptor beta chain was captured by sequencing in a study of CD8+ T cells in alopecia areata. Germline loops: CDR1 SEHNR, CDR2 FQNEAQ (reference sequence). The CDR3 runs to 13 residues. The V and J ends lost 0 bases and 6 bases respectively, with 7 bases between them. RNA extraction was followed by reverse transcription into cDNA, which acted as the sequencing template. The method was immunoSEQ multiplex PCR; TCRdb's version includes in-frame clones alone and lacks a portion of them. The table includes about 180,000 clones, approximately 59% detected once. The sequencing here drew on CD4+ T cells sorted from blood, taken at week 0. V is TRBV7-9 and J is TRBJ2-3; D is perhaps TRBD2 (5 bases). This sequence originates from a human donor with alopecia areata. CDR3 bases: TGTGCCAGCAGCTTAGCCGGACTTGATACGCAGTATTTT. Translated: CASSLAGLDTQYF.